These 16 T cell receptor beta chains were all obtained from the same sample, sequenced in a study of CD8 T cells in ankylosing spondylitis. A single record per CDR3 protein comes from TCRdb applying MiXCR to the 5' RACE reads. The sample lists 200,000 to 250,000 distinct CDR3 sequences, roughly 24% occurring once. The sequencing input was blood, either unsorted or a sorted T cell fraction (not recorded which). The receptor set was obtained from a male donor with ankylosing spondylitis or in good health (not recorded which).

The J gene is TRBJ2-3, the V gene TRBV11-2; no reliable D call. The CDR3 runs 16 residues. V lost 1 base and J lost 0, with 11 bases in between. Germline CDR1 is SGHAT and CDR2 is FQNNGV. The CDR3 region is CASSLVATSSTDTQYF. The CDR3 coding sequence is TGTGCCAGCAGCTTAGTGGCGACATCTAGCACAGATACGCAGTATTTT. Looking up the rest from reference TRBV11-2 and TRBJ2-3 gives the full variable domain: EAGVAQSPRYKIIEKRQSVAFWCNPISGHATLYWYQQILGQGPKLLIQFQNNGVVDDSQLPKDRFSAERLKGVDSTLKIQPAKLEDSAVYLCASSLVATSSTDTQYFGPGTRLTVL.

The chain combines TRBV20-1 with TRBJ2-1; TRBD1 matches 7 bases. Unmatched junction bases numbered 13, after V lost 6 bases and J lost 5 bases. Germline-derived CDR1 and CDR2 are DFQATT and SNEGSKA (reference sequence). The CDR3 has 15 amino acids. CDR3 sequence (DNA): TGCAGTGCCGACCCTTTACAGGGGCCTGACAATGAGCAGTTCTTC. This encodes CSADPLQGPDNEQFF.

J is TRBJ1-2 and V is TRBV29-1; possible D gene TRBD1, 5 bases. Trimming stripped 4 bases from V and 4 bases from J, with 10 bases between. The germline V gene encodes CDR1 SQVTM and CDR2 ANQGSEA. This CDR3 contains 12 residues. The CDR3 DNA reads TGCAGCGTTGCTTCTGGGGCCTATGGCTACACCTTC. Its protein product is CSVASGAYGYTF. Full variable domain (outside the CDR3, taken from reference TRBV29-1 and TRBJ1-2): SAVISQKPSRDICQRGTSLTIQCQVDSQVTMMFWYRQQPGQSLTLIATANQGSEATYESGFVIDKFPISRPNLTFSTLTVSNMSPEDSSIYLCSVASGAYGYTFGSGTRLTVV.

This chain links TRBV6-5 with TRBJ1-5; the D gene is possibly TRBD1 (6 bases). The CDR3 has 14 residues. Germline V CDR1 and CDR2: MNHEY, SVGAGI. The germline V and J ends were trimmed by 2 bases and 6 bases, with 11 bases remaining between them. CDR3 protein: CASSYLAGAQPQHF. The CDR3 bases are TGTGCCAGCAGTTACCTGGCGGGGGCTCAGCCCCAGCATTTT.

This clonotype was detected ten times or more. This chain joins TRBV3-1 and TRBJ2-7; TRBD2 matches at 9 bases. The CDR3 runs to 15 residues. Germline CDR1 is LGHDT and CDR2 is YNNKEL (reference sequence). Trimming cost V 7 bases and J 5 bases; bases outside gene matches: 12. Here the CDR3 reads CASTFSSGVWDEQYF. CDR3 DNA: TGTGCCAGCACTTTCTCTAGCGGGGTCTGGGACGAGCAGTACTTC.

The V and J genes are TRBV6-5 and TRBJ2-3, with D perhaps matching TRBD2 (5 bases). Germline values: CDR1 MNHEY, CDR2 SVGAGI. The V and J ends lost 2 bases and 4 bases respectively, with 7 bases between them. The CDR3 consists of 13 residues. CDR3 residues: CASSYDGADTQYF. As DNA, the CDR3 is TGTGCCAGCAGTTACGACGGGGCAGATACGCAGTATTTT.

As DNA, the CDR3 is TGTGCCAGCAGCTCGCGGGAGGACTACGAGCAGTACTTC. Translating it yields CASSSREDYEQYF. The rearrangement joins TRBV7-9 to TRBJ2-7; 8 bases align to TRBD2. After removal of 4 bases from V and 3 bases from J, the junction contained 2 bases not matched to a gene. This CDR3 spans 13 amino acids. Germline lookup yields CDR1 SEHNR and CDR2 FQNEAQ (reference sequence).

This clonotype was recorded at least ten times. The rearrangement uses TRBV27 and TRBJ1-6; maybe TRBD1 (6 bases). Looked up from germline, CDR1 is MNHEY and CDR2 is SMNVEV (reference sequence). The CDR3 extends over 13 amino acids. V lost 8 bases and J 3 bases, leaving 8 bases between the germline ends. The CDR3 region has the DNA TGTGCCAGCCGGGACAACTATAATTCACCCCTCCACTTT. It is translated as CASRDNYNSPLHF.

This rearrangement joins TRBV6-1 to TRBJ2-7, with D possibly TRBD1 on 6 matching bases. CDR3 length equals 15 residues. V shed 4 bases and J shed 4 bases, with 17 bases lying between them. CDR1 is MNHNS, CDR2 SASEGT, per germline. The CDR3 loop is CASSAGAGVSYEQYF. The DNA of the CDR3 is TGTGCCAGCAGTGCAGGGGCAGGGGTTTCATACGAGCAGTACTTC.

This clonotype was observed at least ten times. It is unclear where the CDR3 begins or ends on the DNA, so no DNA is shown, and the CDR3 is as TCRdb lists it. The V and J genes are TRBV21-1 and TRBJ2-7; TRBD1 is the table's D call and was not checked against the DNA. TRBV21-1 is termed a pseudogene. From its first to its last residue, the CDR3 has 21 amino acids. This chain's CDR3 is CASSKGCGCQWGQGIFYEQYF.

The rearrangement uses TRBV21-1 and TRBJ2-6. TRBV21-1 is a listed pseudogene. The CDR3 is 12 residues long. Here the CDR3 reads CANWAGANVLTF. CDR3 in DNA: TGTGCCAACTGGGCTGGGGCCAACGTCCTGACTTTC.

In this sample, this clonotype turned up many times. V and J are TRBV7-2 and TRBJ2-5; D is undetermined. Germline CDR1 and CDR2: SGHTA and FQGNSA. Trimming removed 1 base from V and 0 bases from J, with 12 bases in between. CDR3 length: 16 residues. CDR3 bases: TGTGCCAGCAGCTTAGAGGCCAGGCCCTACCAAGAGACCCAGTACTTC. Protein: CASSLEARPYQETQYF. Filled out from reference TRBV7-2 and TRBJ2-5, the complete variable domain reads GAGVSQSPSNKVTEKGKDVELRCDPISGHTALYWYRQSLGQGLEFLIYFQGNSAPDKSGLPSDRFSAERTGGSVSTLTIQRTQQEDSAVYLCASSLEARPYQETQYFGPGTRLLVL.

This clonotype was counted only a few times. The rearrangement uses TRBV12-3 or TRBV12-4 and TRBJ2-3; 8 bases are a match to TRBD2. The V segment lost 5 bases and the J segment 5 bases; nucleotides outside the gene matches: 12. This CDR3 has 16 amino acids. Here the CDR3 DNA reads TGTGCCAGCAGTCCGGGAGCGGGAGTGCGCGGAGATACGCAGTATTTT. Protein sequence: CASSPGAGVRGDTQYF.

This rearrangement joins TRBV29-1 to TRBJ1-1, with 12 nucleotides matching TRBD1. CDR3 length: 15 residues. Germline V lookup: CDR1 SQVTM, CDR2 ANQGSEA. V lost 7 bases to trimming and J lost 1 base; unmatched junction nucleotides: 7. Here the CDR3 DNA reads TGCAGCGCCCGGGACAGGGGGCGGAAGAACACTGAAGCTTTCTTT. This codes for CSARDRGRKNTEAFF.

This clonotype showed up just once. This sequence joins TRBV20-1 and TRBJ2-5; D may match TRBD1 or TRBD2 (5 bases each). The germline V gene has CDR1 DFQATT and CDR2 SNEGSKA (reference sequence). The CDR3 loop spans 12 amino acids. V gave up 6 bases and J gave up 5 bases, with 13 bases separating them. The CDR3 spells CSATSGAETQYF. The DNA of the CDR3 is TGCAGTGCCACCTCCGGGGCGGAGACCCAGTACTTC.

The table lists this clonotype with many counts. The rearrangement uses TRBV28 and TRBJ2-7; D is possibly TRBD1 (6 bases). The CDR3 length is 15 residues. Germline CDR1 MDHEN, CDR2 SYDVKM. Trimming removed 5 bases from V and 3 bases from J, with 17 bases in between. CDR3 DNA sequence: TGTGCCAGCAGTCAGGTACAGGGACGAAGCTACGAGCAGTACTTC. This sequence encodes CASSQVQGRSYEQYF.